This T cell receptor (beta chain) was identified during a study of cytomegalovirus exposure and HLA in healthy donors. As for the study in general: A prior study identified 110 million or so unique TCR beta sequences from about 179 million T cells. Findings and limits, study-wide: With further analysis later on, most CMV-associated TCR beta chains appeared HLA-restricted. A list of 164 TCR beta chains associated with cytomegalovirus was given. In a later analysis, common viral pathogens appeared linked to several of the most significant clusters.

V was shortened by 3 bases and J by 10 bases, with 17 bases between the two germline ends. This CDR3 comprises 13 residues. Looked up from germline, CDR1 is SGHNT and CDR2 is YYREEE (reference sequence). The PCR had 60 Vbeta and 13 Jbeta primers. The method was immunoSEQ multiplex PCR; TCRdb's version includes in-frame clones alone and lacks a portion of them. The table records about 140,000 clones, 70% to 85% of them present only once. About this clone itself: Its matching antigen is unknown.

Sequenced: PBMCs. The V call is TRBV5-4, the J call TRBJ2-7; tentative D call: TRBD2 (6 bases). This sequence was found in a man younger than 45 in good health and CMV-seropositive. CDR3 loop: CASSYTGTQRQYF. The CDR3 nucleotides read TGTGCCAGCAGCTACACCGGGACTCAGCGACAGTACTTC.